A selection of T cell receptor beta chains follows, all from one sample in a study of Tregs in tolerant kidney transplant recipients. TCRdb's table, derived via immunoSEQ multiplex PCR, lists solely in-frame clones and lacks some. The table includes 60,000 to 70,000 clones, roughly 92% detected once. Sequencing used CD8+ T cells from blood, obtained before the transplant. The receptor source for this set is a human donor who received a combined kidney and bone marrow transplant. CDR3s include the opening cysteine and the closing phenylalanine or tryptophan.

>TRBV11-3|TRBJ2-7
CASSLGAGGPEQYF
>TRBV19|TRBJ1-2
CATGANYGYTF
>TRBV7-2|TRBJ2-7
CASSARGTYEQYF
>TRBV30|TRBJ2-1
CAGTGQGADNEQFF
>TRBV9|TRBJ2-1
CASSGVAGRRNEQFF
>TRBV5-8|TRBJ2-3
CATSGTRYTDTQYF
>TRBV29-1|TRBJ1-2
CSVENKDRNYGYTF
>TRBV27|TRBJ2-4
CASSPTGGVMVRAKNIQYF
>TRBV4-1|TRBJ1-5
CASSHNRGQPQHF
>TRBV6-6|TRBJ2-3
CASSLGQGAVDTQYF
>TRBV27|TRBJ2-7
CASSFRLAGEQYF
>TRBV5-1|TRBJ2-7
CASSFRLAVHEQYF
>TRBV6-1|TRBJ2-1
CAAGGTLQFF
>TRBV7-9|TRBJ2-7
CASSDLGVAWKLGEQYF
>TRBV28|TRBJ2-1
CASSLRGGEQFF
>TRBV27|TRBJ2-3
CASSRLSTSTDTQYF
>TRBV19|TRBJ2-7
CASSIERGGPYEQYF
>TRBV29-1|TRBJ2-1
CSVVAHEQFF